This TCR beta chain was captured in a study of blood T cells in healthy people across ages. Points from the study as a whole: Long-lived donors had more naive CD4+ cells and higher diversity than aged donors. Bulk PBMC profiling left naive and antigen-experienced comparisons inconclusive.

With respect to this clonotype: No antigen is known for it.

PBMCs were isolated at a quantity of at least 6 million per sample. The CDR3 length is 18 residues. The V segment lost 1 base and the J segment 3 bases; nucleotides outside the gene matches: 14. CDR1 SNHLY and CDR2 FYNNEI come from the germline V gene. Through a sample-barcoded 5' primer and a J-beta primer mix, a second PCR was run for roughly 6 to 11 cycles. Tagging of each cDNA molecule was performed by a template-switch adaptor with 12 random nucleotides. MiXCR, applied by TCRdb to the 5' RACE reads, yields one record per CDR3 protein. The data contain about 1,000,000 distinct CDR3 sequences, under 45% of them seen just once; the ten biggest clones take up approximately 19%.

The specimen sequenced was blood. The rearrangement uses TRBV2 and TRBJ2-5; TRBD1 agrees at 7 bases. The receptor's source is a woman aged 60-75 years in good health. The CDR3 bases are TGTGCCAGCAGTGAAGTGGTGAGGCTTGAGACAGGGAAAGAGACCCAGTACTTC. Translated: CASSEVVRLETGKETQYF.